This T cell receptor beta chain was found in a study of cytomegalovirus exposure and HLA in healthy donors. PCR amplification relied on 60 Vbeta primers (plus 13 Jbeta primers). The assay was immunoSEQ multiplex PCR, and TCRdb's table has in-frame clones only and misses some. The sample carries about 140,000 clones, 70% to 85% recorded once. The length of the CDR3 is 12 residues. V was pared by 0 bases and J by 7 bases, with 5 bases between. The germline V gene has CDR1 SGDLS and CDR2 YYNGEE. Despite likely unrecorded immune exposures, the donors were nominally healthy at the time of sampling. The sequence came from a man in his thirties or forties in good health and CMV-seropositive. The chain combines TRBV9 with TRBJ2-1; TRBD1 might be the D (5 bases). The sample was PBMCs. The CDR3 loop reads CASSVAGNEQFF. Written as DNA, the CDR3 is TGTGCCAGCAGCGTAGCAGGGAATGAGCAGTTCTTC.